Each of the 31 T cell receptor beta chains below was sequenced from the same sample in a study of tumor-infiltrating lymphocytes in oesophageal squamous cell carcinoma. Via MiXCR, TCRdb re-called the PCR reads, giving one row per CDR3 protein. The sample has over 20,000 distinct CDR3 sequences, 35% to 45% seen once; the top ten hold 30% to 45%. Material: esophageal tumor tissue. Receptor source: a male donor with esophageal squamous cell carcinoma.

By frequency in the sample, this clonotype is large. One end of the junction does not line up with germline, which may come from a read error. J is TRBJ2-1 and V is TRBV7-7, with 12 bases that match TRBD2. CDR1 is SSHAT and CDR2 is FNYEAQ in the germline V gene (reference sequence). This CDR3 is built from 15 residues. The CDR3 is CASSPTSGGYNEQFF. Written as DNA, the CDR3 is TGTGCTAGCAGCCCGACTAGCGGGGGTTACAATGAGCAGTTCTTC.

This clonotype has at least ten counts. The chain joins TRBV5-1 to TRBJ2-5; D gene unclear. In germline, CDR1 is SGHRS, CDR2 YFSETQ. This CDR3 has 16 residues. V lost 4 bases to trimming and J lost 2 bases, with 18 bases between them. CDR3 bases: TGCGCCAGCAGCACCGACCCACTCACCCCGCAAGAGACCCAGTACTTC. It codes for CASSTDPLTPQETQYF.

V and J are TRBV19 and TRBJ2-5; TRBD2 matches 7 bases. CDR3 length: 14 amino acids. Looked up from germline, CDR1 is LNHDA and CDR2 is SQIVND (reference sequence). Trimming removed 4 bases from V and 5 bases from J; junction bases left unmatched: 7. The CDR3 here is CASSTLDGGETQYF. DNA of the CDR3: TGTGCCAGTAGTACCTTGGACGGGGGGGAGACCCAGTACTTC.

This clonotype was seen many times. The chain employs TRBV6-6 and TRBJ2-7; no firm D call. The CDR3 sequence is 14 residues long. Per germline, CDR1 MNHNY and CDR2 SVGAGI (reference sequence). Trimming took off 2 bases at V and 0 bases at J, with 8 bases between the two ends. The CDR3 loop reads CASSYAGDSYEQYF. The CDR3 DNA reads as TGTGCCAGCAGTTACGCAGGAGACTCCTACGAGCAGTACTTC.

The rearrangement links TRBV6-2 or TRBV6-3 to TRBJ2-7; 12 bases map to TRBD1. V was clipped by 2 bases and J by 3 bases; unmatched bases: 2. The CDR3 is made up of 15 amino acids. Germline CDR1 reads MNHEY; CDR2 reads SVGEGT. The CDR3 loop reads CASSYGTGGNYEQYF. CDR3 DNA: TGTGCCAGCAGTTACGGGACAGGGGGCAACTACGAGCAGTACTTC.

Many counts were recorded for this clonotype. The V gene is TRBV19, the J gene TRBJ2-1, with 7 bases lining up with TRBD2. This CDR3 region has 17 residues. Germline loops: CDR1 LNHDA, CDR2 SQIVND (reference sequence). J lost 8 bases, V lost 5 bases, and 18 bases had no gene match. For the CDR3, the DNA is TGTGCCAGTAGTCTTACAGGCGGGACTATGGGCACATATGAGCAGTTCTTC. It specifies CASSLTGGTMGTYEQFF.

The CDR3 loop is CASSERFQTQYF. For the CDR3, the DNA is TGTGCCAGCAGTGAAAGATTCCAGACCCAGTACTTC. This rearrangement joins TRBV6-1 to TRBJ2-3; D gene ambiguous. The DNA end lines up better with TRBJ2-5; the J call may be wrong. Germline CDR1 and CDR2: MNHNS and SASEGT. This CDR3 contains 12 residues.

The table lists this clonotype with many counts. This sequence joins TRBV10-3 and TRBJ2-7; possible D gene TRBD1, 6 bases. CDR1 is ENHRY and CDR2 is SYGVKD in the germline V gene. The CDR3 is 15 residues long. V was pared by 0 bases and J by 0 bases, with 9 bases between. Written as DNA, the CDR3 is TGTGCCATCAGTGAGTCGGGGGCGAGCTCCTACGAGCAGTACTTC. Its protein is CAISESGASSYEQYF.

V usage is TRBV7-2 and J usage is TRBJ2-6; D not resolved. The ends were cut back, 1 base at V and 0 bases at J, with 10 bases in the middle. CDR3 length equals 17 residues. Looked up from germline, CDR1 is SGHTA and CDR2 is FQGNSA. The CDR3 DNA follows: TGTGCCAGCAGCTTAGGGGCTCAAGGCTCTGGGGCCAACGTCCTGACTTTC. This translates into CASSLGAQGSGANVLTF.

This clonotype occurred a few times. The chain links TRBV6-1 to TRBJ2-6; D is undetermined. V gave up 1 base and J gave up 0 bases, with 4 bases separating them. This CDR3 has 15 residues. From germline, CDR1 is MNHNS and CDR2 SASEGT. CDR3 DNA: TGTGCCAGCAGTGAAGACAACTCTGGGGCCAACGTCCTGACTTTC. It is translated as CASSEDNSGANVLTF.

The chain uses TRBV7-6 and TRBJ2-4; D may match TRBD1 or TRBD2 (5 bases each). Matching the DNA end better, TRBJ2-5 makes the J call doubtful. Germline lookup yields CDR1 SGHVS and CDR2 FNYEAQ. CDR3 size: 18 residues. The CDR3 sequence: CASSSGSGQGPGRETQYF. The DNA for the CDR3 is TGTGCCAGCAGCTCGGGGTCGGGGCAGGGCCCGGGACGTGAGACCCAGTACTTC.

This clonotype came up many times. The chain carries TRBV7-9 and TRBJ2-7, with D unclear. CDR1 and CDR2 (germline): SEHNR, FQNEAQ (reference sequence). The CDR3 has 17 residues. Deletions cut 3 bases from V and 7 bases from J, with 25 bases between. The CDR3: CASSFPVYRASENEQYF. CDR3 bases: TGTGCCAGCAGCTTTCCGGTATATAGAGCTTCGGAAAATGAGCAGTACTTC.

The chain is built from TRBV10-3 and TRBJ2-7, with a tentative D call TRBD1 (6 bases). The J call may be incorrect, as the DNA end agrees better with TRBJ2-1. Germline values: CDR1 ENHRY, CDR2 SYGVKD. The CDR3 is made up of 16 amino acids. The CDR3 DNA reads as TGTGCCATCAGTACCCGGTCAGGGGCGGAAGGCGATGAGCAGTTCTTC. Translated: CAISTRSGAEGDEQFF.

The CDR3 loop reads CASSLSLGSNEQFF. The CDR3 coding sequence is TGTGCCAGCAGTTTATCGTTAGGATCCAATGAGCAGTTCTTC. The rearrangement joins TRBV27 to TRBJ2-1; D ambiguous. Trimming shortened V by 0 bases and J by 6 bases, and 9 bases separated the two germline ends. Germline CDR1 and CDR2: MNHEY and SMNVEV (reference sequence). There are 14 residues in the CDR3.

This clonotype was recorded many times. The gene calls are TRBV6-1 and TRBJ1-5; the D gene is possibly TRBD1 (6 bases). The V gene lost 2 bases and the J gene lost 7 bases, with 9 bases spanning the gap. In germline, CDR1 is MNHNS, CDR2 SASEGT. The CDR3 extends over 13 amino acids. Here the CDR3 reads CASSEQGWQPQHF. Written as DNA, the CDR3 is TGTGCCAGCAGTGAACAGGGGTGGCAGCCCCAGCATTTT.

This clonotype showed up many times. DNA for the CDR3: TGTGCCAGCAGCTTGGGACCTCGGACAGGGCAGTACTTC. Its protein product is CASSLGPRTGQYF. The genes are TRBV11-3 and TRBJ2-7; 7 nucleotides align to TRBD1. The V gene's germline CDR1 is SGHNT and CDR2 YENEEA. After removal of 3 bases from V and 9 bases from J, the junction contained 8 bases not matched to a gene. The CDR3 consists of 13 residues.

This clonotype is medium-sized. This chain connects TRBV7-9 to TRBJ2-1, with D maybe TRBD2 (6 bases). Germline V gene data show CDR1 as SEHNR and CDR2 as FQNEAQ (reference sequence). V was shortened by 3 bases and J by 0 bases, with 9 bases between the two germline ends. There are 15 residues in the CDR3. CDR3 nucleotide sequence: TGTGCCAGCAGCTTTAGCGGCCGCTCCTACAATGAGCAGTTCTTC. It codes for CASSFSGRSYNEQFF.

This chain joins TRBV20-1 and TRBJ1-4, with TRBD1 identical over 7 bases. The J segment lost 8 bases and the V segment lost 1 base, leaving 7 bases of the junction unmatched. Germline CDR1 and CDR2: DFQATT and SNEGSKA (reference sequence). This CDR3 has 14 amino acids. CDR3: CSARGVAGGEKLFF. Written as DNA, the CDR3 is TGCAGTGCTAGAGGGGTTGCAGGGGGAGAAAAACTGTTTTTT.

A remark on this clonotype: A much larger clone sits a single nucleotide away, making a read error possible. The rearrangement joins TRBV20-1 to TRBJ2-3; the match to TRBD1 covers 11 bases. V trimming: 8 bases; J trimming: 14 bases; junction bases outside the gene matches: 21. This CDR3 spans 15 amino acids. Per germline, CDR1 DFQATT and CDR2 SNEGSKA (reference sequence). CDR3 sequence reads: CSPYYRDRGFGELYF. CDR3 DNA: TGCAGTCCGTATTACCGGGACAGGGGGTTCGGGGAGCTGTATTTT.

The CDR3 DNA reads as TGTGCCAGCAGCCGGGACAGGCAATCCTACGAGCAGTATTTT. This sequence encodes CASSRDRQSYEQYF. The chain joins TRBV7-2 to TRBJ2-3; 8 bases line up with TRBD1. From germline, CDR1 is SGHTA and CDR2 FQGNSA. The V and J ends lost 5 bases and 11 bases, in that order; junction bases with no gene match: 12. CDR3 length equals 14 residues.

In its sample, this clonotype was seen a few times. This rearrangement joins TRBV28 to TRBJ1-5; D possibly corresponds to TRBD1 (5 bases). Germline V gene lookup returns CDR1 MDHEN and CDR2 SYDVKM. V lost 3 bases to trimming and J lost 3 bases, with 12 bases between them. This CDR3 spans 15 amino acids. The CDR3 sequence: CASSFGDSLNQPQHF. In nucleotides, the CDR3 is TGTGCCAGCAGTTTTGGCGACAGCCTCAATCAGCCCCAGCATTTT.

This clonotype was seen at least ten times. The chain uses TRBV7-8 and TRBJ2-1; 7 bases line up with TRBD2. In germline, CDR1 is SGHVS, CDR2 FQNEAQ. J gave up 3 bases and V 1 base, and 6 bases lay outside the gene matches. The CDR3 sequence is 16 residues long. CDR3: CASSLVEGRGYNEQFF. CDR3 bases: TGTGCCAGCAGCTTAGTAGAGGGGAGGGGCTACAATGAGCAGTTCTTC. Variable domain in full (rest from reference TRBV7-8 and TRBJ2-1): GAGVSQSPRYKVAKRGQDVALRCDPISGHVSLFWYQQALGQGPEFLTYFQNEAQLDKSGLPSDRFFAERPEGSVSTLKIQRTQQEDSAVYLCASSLVEGRGYNEQFFGPGTRLTVL.

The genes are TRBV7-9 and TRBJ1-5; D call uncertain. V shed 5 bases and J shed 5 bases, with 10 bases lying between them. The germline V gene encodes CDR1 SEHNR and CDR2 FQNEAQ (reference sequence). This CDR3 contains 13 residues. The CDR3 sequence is CASSTRTDQPQHF. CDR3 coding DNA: TGTGCCAGCAGCACCCGGACGGATCAGCCCCAGCATTTT.

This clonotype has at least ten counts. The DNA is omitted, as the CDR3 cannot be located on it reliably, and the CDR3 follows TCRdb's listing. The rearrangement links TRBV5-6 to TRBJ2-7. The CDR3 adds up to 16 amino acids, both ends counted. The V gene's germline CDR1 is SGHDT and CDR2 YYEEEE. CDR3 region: CASSFGPGRGSYEQYF.

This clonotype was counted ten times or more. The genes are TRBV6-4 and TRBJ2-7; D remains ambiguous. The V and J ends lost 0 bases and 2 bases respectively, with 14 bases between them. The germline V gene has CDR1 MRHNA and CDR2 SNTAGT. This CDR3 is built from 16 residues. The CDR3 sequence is CASSDSIVNTPYEQYF. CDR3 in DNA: TGTGCCAGCAGTGACTCGATTGTAAATACACCCTACGAGCAGTACTTC.

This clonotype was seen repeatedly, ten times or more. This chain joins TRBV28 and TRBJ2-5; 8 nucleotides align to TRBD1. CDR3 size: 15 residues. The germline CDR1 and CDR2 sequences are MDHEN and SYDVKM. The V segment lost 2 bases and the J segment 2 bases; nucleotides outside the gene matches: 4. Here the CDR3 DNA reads TGTGCCAGCAGTTTAAGTTACAGGGGGCAAGAGACCCAGTACTTC. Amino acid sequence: CASSLSYRGQETQYF. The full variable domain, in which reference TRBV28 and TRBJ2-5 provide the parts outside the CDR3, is DVKVTQSSRYLVKRTGEKVFLECVQDMDHENMFWYRQDPGLGLRLIYFSYDVKMKEKGDIPEGYSVSREKKERFSLILESASTNQTSMYLCASSLSYRGQETQYFGPGTRLLVL.

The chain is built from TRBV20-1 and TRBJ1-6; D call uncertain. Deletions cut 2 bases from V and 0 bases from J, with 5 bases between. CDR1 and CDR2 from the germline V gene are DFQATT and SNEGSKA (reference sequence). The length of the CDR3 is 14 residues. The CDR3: CSARQASYNSPLHF. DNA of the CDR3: TGCAGTGCTAGACAAGCCTCCTATAATTCACCCCTCCACTTT.

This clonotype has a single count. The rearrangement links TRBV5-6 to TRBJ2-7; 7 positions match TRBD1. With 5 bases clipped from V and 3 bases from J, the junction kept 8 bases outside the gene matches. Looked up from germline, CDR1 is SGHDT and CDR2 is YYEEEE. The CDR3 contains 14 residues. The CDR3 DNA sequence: TGTGCCAGCAGTCGAAGAACAGGGGTCTACGAGCAGTACTTC. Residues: CASSRRTGVYEQYF.

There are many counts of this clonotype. In DNA, the CDR3 is TGTGCCAGCAGCTTAAGGGACTCCGGGGTTTTACGGGAGACCCAGTACTTC. This encodes CASSLRDSGVLRETQYF. J is TRBJ2-5 and V is TRBV11-2; weak D call: TRBD2 (6 bases). The CDR3 extends over 17 amino acids. Per the germline V gene, CDR1 is SGHAT and CDR2 is FQNNGV. V lost 2 bases, J lost 5 bases, and 21 bases lay in between.

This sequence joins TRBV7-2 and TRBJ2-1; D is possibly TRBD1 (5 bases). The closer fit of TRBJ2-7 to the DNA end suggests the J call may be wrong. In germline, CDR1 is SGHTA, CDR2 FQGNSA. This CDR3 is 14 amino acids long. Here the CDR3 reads CASSPGQGWSEQYF. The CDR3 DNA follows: TGTGCCAGCAGCCCTGGCCAGGGTTGGTCCGAGCAGTACTTC.

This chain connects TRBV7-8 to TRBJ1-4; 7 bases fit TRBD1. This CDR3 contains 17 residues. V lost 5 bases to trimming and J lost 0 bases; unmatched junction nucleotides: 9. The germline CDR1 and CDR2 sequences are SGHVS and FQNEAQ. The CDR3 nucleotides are TGTGCCAGCAGCCCAATGACAGGGCTTACAACTAATGAAAAACTGTTTTTT. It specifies CASSPMTGLTTNEKLFF.